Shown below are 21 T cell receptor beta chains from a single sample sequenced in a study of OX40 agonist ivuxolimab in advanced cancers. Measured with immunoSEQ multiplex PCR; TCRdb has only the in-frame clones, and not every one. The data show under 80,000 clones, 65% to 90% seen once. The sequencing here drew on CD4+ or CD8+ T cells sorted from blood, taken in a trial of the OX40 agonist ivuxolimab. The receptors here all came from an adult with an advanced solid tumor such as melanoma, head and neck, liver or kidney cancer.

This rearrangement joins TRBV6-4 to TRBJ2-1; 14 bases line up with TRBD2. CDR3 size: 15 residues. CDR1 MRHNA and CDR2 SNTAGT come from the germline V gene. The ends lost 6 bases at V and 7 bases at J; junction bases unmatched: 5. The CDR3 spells CASSRTSGGSNEQFF. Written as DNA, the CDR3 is TGTGCCAGCAGCAGGACTAGCGGGGGGAGTAATGAGCAGTTCTTC.

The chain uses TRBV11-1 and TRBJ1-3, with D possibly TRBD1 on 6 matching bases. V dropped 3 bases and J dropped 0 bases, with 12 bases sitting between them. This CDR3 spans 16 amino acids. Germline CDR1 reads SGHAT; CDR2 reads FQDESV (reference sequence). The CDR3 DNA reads TGTGCCAGCAGCTTGATCGGACAGAGCTCTGGAAACACCATATATTTT. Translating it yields CASSLIGQSSGNTIYF.

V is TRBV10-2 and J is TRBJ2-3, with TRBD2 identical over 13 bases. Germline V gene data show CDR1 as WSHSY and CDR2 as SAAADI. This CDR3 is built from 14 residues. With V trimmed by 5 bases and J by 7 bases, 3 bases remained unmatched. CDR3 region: CASSTSGGENTQYF. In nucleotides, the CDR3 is TGCGCCAGCAGTACTAGCGGGGGGGAAAATACGCAGTATTTT.

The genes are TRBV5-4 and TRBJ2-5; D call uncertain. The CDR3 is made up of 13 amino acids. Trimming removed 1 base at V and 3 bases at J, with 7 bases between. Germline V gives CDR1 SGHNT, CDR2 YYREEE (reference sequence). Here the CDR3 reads CASSLSAKETQYF. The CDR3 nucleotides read TGTGCCAGCAGCTTGTCGGCGAAAGAGACCCAGTACTTC.

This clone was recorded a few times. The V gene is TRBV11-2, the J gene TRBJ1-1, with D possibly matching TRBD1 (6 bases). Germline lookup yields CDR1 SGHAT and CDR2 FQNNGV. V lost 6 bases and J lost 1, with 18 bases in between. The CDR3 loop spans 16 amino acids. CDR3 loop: CASRTTGWLENTEAFF. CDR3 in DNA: TGTGCCAGCAGGACCACAGGGTGGTTGGAGAACACTGAAGCTTTCTTT.

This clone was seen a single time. The chain's CDR3 is CASSLGAGELNEQFF. CDR3 bases: TGTGCCAGCAGCTTAGGAGCGGGAGAACTCAATGAGCAGTTCTTC. This chain joins TRBV7-6 and TRBJ2-1; 8 bases align to TRBD2. Germline V gene data show CDR1 as SGHVS and CDR2 as FNYEAQ. This CDR3 spans 15 amino acids. With V trimmed by 1 base and J by 6 bases, 5 bases remained unmatched.

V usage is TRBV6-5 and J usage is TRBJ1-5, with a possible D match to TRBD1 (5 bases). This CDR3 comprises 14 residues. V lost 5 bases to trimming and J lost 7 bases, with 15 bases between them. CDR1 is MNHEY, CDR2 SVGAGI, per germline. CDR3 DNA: TGTGCCAGCAGTCCCCGGTCAGGGACCCAGCCCCAGCATTTT. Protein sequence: CASSPRSGTQPQHF.

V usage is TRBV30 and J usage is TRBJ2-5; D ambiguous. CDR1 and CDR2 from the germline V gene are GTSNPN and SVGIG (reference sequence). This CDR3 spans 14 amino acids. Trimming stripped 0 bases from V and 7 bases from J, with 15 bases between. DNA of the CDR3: TGTGCCTGGAGTGTAAATCAGTTGGGTGGGACCCAGTACTTC. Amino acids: CAWSVNQLGGTQYF.

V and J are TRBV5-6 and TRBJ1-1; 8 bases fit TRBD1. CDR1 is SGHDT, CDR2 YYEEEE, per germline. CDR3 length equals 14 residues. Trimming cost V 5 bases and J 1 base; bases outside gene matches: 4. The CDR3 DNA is TGTGCCAGCAGGGAACAGGGGGGGAACACTGAAGCTTTCTTT. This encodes CASREQGGNTEAFF.

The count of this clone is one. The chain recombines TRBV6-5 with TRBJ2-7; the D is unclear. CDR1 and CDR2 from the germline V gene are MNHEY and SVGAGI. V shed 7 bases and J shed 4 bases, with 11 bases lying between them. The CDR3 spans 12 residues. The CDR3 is CASTSSFYEQYF. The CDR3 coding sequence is TGTGCCAGCACCAGTTCGTTTTACGAGCAGTACTTC.

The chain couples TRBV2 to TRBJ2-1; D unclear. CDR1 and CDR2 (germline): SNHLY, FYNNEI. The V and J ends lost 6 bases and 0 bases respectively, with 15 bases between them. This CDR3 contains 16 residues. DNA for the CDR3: TGTGCCAGCAGAGACTTCGGATTAAGCTCCTACAATGAGCAGTTCTTC. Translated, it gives CASRDFGLSSYNEQFF. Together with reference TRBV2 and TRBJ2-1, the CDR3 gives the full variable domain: EPEVTQTPSHQVTQMGQEVILRCVPISNHLYFYWYRQILGQKVEFLVSFYNNEISEKSEIFDDQFSVERPDGSNFTLKIRSTKLEDSAMYFCASRDFGLSSYNEQFFGPGTRLTVL.

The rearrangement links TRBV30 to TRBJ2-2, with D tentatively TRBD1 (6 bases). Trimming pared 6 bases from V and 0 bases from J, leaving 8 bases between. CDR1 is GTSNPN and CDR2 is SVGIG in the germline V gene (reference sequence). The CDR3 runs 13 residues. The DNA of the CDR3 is TGTGCCTGCGGGACATCGAACACCGGGGAGCTGTTTTTT. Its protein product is CACGTSNTGELFF.

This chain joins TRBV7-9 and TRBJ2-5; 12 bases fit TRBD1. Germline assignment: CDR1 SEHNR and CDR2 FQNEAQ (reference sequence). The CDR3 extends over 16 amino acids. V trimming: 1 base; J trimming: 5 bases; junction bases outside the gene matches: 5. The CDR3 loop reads CASSLGGQGAWETQYF. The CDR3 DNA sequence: TGTGCCAGCAGCTTAGGGGGACAGGGGGCTTGGGAGACCCAGTACTTC.

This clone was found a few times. The CDR3 nucleotides are TGTGCCAGCAGCCCCCGGGTGGGAGGTGAGCAGTTCTTC. Its protein is CASSPRVGGEQFF. The chain employs TRBV7-3 and TRBJ2-1; maybe TRBD2 (6 bases). This CDR3 is 13 amino acids long. Germline V gives CDR1 SGHTA, CDR2 FQGTGA. Trimming removed 5 bases from V and 9 bases from J, with 14 bases in between. The full variable domain, rest sourced from reference TRBV7-3 and TRBJ2-1, is GAGVSQTPSNKVTEKGKYVELRCDPISGHTALYWYRQSLGQGPEFLIYFQGTGAADDSGLPNDRFFAVRPEGSVSTLKIQRTERGDSAVYLCASSPRVGGEQFFGPGTRLTVL.

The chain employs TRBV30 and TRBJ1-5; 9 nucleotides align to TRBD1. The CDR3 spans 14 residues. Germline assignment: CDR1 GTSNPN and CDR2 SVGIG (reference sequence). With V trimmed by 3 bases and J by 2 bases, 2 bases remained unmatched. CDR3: CAWRGQGGNQPQHF. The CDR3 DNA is TGTGCCTGGAGGGGACAGGGCGGCAATCAGCCCCAGCATTTT.

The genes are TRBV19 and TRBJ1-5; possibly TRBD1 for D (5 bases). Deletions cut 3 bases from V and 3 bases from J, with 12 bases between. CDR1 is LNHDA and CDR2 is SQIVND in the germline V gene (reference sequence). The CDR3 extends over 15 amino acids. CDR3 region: CASSMVIRDNQPQHF. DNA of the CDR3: TGTGCCAGTAGTATGGTAATCAGGGACAATCAGCCCCAGCATTTT.

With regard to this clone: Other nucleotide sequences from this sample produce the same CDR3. The CDR3 DNA reads as TGCGCCAGCAGCTTGGGTCTCAACAATGAGCAGTTCTTC. It specifies CASSLGLNNEQFF. The rearrangement links TRBV5-1 to TRBJ2-1; D unclear. CDR3 length: 13 residues. Per germline, CDR1 SGHRS and CDR2 YFSETQ. Trimming cost V 0 bases and J 5 bases, with 6 bases left between them.

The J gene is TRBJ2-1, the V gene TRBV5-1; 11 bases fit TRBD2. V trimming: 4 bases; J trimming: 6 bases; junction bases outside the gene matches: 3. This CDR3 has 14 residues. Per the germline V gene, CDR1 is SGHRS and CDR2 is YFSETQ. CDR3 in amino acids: CASSPGTSGNEQFF. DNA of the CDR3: TGCGCCAGCAGCCCCGGGACTAGCGGCAATGAGCAGTTCTTC.

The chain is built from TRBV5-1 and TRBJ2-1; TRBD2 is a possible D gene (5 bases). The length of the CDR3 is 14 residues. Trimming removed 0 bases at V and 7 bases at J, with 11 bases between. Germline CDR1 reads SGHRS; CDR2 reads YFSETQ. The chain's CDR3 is CASSLEYPGNEQFF. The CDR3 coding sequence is TGCGCCAGCAGCTTGGAGTACCCGGGGAATGAGCAGTTCTTC.

DNA for the CDR3: TGTGCCAGCAGTGGTAACCCCGATTTAAATTCACCCCTCCACTTT. Translated, it gives CASSGNPDLNSPLHF. This sequence joins TRBV2 and TRBJ1-6; D is ambiguous. Trimming left V 4 bases short and J 7 bases short, with 14 bases between. Germline CDR1 SNHLY, CDR2 FYNNEI. There are 15 residues in the CDR3.

The CDR3 region has the DNA TGTGCCAGCAGTTACAGAGGACAGGGTTCTGGAAACACCATATATTTT. Amino acids: CASSYRGQGSGNTIYF. J is TRBJ1-3 and V is TRBV6-5, with 8 bases identical to TRBD1. This CDR3 is built from 16 residues. Germline V lookup: CDR1 MNHEY, CDR2 SVGAGI. J was trimmed by 1 base and V by 2 bases; bases with no gene match: 4.